This is a list of T cell receptor beta chains from one sample in a study of response to subunit inactivated influenza vaccine. Each CDR3 protein is one row after TCRdb ran MiXCR on the RT-PCR reads. The table includes around 540,000 distinct CDR3 sequences, 10% to 15% detected once. The sample here was PBMCs from blood, taken on the day of vaccination. All receptors come from a man aged 45-60 years who received an inactivated influenza vaccine. Each CDR3 is given without its conserved first and last residue.

TRBJ2-1,TRBV18,ASSPPRLGDINEQF
TRBJ1-5,TRBV5-5,ASSAGDVRNQPQH
TRBJ2-1,TRBV5-1,ASSLLAGGQSEQF
TRBJ2-7,TRBV19,ASRWTSGDYEQY
TRBJ2-3,TRBV5-4,ATRGQGTDTQY
TRBJ2-7,TRBV7-8,ASSQQGAISYEQY
TRBJ1-5,TRBV6-5,ASSYSGPGVLSNQPQH
TRBJ2-1,TRBV29-1,SFGTLEQF
TRBJ2-7,TRBV4-2,ASSQGSGDHFPYEQY
TRBJ1-1,TRBV18,ASSPQRGIGAF
TRBJ2-7,TRBV5-5,ASSLPPLNYEQY
TRBJ2-3,TRBV9,ASSARAGGGSTDTQY
TRBJ2-1,TRBV6-2/TRBV6-3,ASSRGGRGEQF
TRBJ2-7,TRBV5-5,ASRRTSGNPPEQY
TRBJ1-5,TRBV2,ASRTAENQPQH
TRBJ2-3,TRBV12-3/TRBV12-4,ASSLFRSDTQY
TRBJ1-4,TRBV6-2/TRBV6-3,ASSYVAGRAATNEKLF
TRBJ2-2,TRBV20-1,SAPPGGGLTGELF
TRBJ1-2,TRBV6-5,ASSHGGGYT
TRBJ2-7,TRBV3-1,ASSWRGSNEQY
TRBJ2-3,TRBV7-2,ASSLEGGGTDTQY
TRBJ2-6,TRBV2,ASSETPSGANVLT
TRBJ2-5,TRBV24-1,ATSVAGGQETQY
TRBJ2-7,TRBV18,ASSPPRGKNEQY
TRBJ2-1,TRBV6-2/TRBV6-3,ATDSINEQF
TRBJ2-1,TRBV20-1,SASAVGGPSNEQF
TRBJ1-1,TRBV6-5,ASSYILVGGITEAF
TRBJ1-5,TRBV27,ASSTGGPGQPQH
TRBJ1-2,TRBV7-2,ASSPGHPRAEGYT
TRBJ2-1,TRBV7-9,ASSSGQSPYNEQF
TRBJ2-5,TRBV5-1,ASSLEGWANQETQY
TRBJ2-3,TRBV5-1,ASSPRGARPADTQY
TRBJ1-2,TRBV7-2,ASSLASDRGYGYT
TRBJ1-5,TRBV20-1,SATRQTRSNQPQH
TRBJ1-2,TRBV6-1,ASTLLRGGGSAINYGYT
TRBJ1-6,TRBV5-1,ASSLAQGDNSPLH
TRBJ2-1,TRBV11-2,ASSLSRNNEQF
TRBJ2-7,TRBV7-2,ASSNTGHAYEQY
TRBJ2-7,TRBV30,AWSEGSGYEQY
TRBJ1-1,TRBV7-9,ASSFGIGAGTEAF
TRBJ1-4,TRBV28,ASSLFLVATNEKLL
TRBJ2-7,TRBV5-6,ASSLASGLYEQY
TRBJ2-7,TRBV5-1,ASSRGPPIIDGYEQY
TRBJ1-4,TRBV20-1,SARDRRASEKLF
TRBJ2-2,TRBV30,AWTNTGELF
TRBJ2-1,TRBV12-3/TRBV12-4,ASSLGSREF
TRBJ2-3,TRBV6-2/TRBV6-3,ASTTKVGAPKVTDTQY
TRBJ2-1,TRBV7-2,ASSFPNYYNEQF
TRBJ2-2,TRBV5-1,ASSLADRAPGELF
TRBJ2-1,TRBV7-9,ASSPTPGNSYNEQF
TRBJ2-2,TRBV5-1,ASSSDDTGELF
TRBJ2-7,TRBV20-1,SARDRTSGGTSYEQY
TRBJ1-2,TRBV5-1,ASSEGRNYGYT
TRBJ1-1,TRBV6-1,ASSEWGGNTEAF